This T cell receptor beta chain originates from a study of TIL therapy for anti-PD-1-resistant metastatic lung cancer. The libraries were made with immunoSEQ v3. Assay used: immunoSEQ multiplex PCR; TCRdb lists only in-frame clones, some missing. The sample shows about 49,000 clones, around 80% of them seen only once. Time point in this sample: pre-treatment sample, taken before nivolumab and TIL therapy. This CDR3 has 11 residues. Germline assignment: CDR1 SGHVS and CDR2 FQNEAQ. V lost 5 bases and J lost 7, with 9 bases in between. The chain links TRBV7-8 to TRBJ2-7, with D uncertain. The clonotype comes from a man in his 70s with non-small cell lung cancer. The specimen was blood, collected at baseline. In DNA, the CDR3 is TGTGCCAGCAGCCCCCTAGGAGAGCAGTACTTC. This translates into CASSPLGEQYF.